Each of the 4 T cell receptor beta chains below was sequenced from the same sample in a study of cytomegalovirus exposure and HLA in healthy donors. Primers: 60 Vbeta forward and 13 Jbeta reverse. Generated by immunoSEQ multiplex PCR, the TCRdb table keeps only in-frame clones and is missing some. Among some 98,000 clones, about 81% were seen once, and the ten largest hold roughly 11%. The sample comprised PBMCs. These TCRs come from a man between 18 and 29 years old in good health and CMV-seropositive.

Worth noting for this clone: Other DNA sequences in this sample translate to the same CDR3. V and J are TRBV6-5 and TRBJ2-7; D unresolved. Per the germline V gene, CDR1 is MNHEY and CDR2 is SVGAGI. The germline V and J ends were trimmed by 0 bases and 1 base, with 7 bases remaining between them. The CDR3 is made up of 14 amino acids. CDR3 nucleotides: TGTGCCAGCAGTTACTCGGGCAGTTCCTACGAGCAGTACTTC. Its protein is CASSYSGSSYEQYF.

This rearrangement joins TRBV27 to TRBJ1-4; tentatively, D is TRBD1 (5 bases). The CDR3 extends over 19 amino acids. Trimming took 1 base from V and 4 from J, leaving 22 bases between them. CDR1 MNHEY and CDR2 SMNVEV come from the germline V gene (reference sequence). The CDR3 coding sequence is TGTGCCAGCAGTTTATTTGCCTCCCCGACAGCAATTCTTAATGAAAAACTGTTTTTT. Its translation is CASSLFASPTAILNEKLFF. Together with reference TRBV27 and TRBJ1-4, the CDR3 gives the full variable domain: EAQVTQNPRYLITVTGKKLTVTCSQNMNHEYMSWYRQDPGLGLRQIYYSMNVEVTDKGDVPEGYKVSRKEKRNFPLILESPSPNQTSLYFCASSLFASPTAILNEKLFFGSGTQLSVL.

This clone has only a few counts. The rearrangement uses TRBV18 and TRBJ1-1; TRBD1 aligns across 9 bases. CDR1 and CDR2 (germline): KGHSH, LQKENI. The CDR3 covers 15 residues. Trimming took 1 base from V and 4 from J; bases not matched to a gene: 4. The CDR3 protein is CASSPRTGEATEAFF. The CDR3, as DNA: TGTGCCAGCTCACCACGGACAGGGGAGGCCACTGAAGCTTTCTTT.

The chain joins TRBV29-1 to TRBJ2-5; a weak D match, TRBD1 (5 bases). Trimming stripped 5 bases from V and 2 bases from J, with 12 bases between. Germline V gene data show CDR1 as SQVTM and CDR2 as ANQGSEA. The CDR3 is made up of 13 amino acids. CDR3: CSVRGVIQETQYF. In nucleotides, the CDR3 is TGCAGCGTTAGGGGCGTCATTCAAGAGACCCAGTACTTC.